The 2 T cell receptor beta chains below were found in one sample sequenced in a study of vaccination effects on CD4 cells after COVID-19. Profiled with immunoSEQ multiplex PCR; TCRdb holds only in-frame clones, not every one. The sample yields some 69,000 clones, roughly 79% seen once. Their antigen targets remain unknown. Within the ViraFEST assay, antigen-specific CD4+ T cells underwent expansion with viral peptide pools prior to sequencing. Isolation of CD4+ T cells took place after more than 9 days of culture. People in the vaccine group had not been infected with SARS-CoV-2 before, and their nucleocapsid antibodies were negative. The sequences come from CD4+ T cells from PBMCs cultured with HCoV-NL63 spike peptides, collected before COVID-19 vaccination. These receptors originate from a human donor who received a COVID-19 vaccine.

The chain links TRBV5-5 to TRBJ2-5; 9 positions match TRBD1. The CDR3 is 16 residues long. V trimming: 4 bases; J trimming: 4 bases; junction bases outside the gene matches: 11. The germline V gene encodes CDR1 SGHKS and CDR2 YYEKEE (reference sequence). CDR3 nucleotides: TGTGCCAGCAGCCCCCCCCCACAGGGGGCGGGAGAGACCCAGTACTTC. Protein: CASSPPPQGAGETQYF.

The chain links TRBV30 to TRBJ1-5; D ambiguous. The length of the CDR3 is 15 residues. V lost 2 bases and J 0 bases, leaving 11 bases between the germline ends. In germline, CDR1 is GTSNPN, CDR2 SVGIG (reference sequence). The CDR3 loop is CAWSLGGNSNQPQHF. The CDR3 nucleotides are TGTGCCTGGAGTTTAGGAGGCAATAGCAATCAGCCCCAGCATTTT.